Listed here are 19 T cell receptor beta chains from one sample, sequenced in a study of vaccination effects on CD4 cells after COVID-19. These receptors have no known antigen. TCRdb keeps only in-frame clones here, not all; method: immunoSEQ multiplex PCR. The sample shows roughly 27,000 clones, around four fifths of them seen only once. Antigen-specific CD4+ T cells expanded by the ViraFEST assay with viral peptide pools were then sequenced. CD4+ T cells were isolated after around ten days of culture. The cohort was immunized with two doses of either the BNT162b2 or mRNA-1273 vaccine. The sample here was CD4+ T cells from PBMCs cultured with HCoV-NL63 spike peptides, taken after COVID-19 vaccination. The receptor set was obtained from a human donor who received a COVID-19 vaccine. Some clones in this sample may be carry-over from other donors' samples.

V usage is TRBV4-1 and J usage is TRBJ1-4; the D gene is possibly TRBD1 (5 bases). CDR1 is MGHRA, CDR2 YSYEKL, per germline. V lost 5 bases and J 7 bases, leaving 8 bases between the germline ends. CDR3 length equals 12 residues. CDR3 region: CASSWDREKLFF. DNA of the CDR3: TGCGCCAGCAGCTGGGACCGTGAAAAACTGTTTTTT.

The chain joins TRBV6-1 to TRBJ1-1; D gene unclear. Per germline, CDR1 MNHNS and CDR2 SASEGT. CDR3 length: 13 residues. V was clipped by 3 bases and J by 0 bases, with 5 bases between them. The CDR3 is CASSDAMNTEAFF. The CDR3 coding sequence is TGTGCCAGCAGTGACGCGATGAACACTGAAGCTTTCTTT.

The chain carries TRBV24-1 and TRBJ1-3, with TRBD1 matching 9 bases. The CDR3 runs to 17 residues. V lost 8 bases, J lost 1 base, and 11 bases stayed unmatched. Germline loops: CDR1 KGHDR, CDR2 SFDVKD. The CDR3 here is CATKPPDRGSSGNTIYF. In nucleotides, the CDR3 is TGTGCCACCAAGCCTCCGGACAGGGGAAGTTCTGGAAACACCATATATTTT.

The rearrangement links TRBV5-1 to TRBJ1-1, with D possibly TRBD1 on 5 matching bases. Germline CDR1 reads SGHRS; CDR2 reads YFSETQ. CDR3 length: 13 residues. Deletions cut 4 bases from V and 8 bases from J, with 15 bases between. Here the CDR3 reads CASSRDGTEEAFF. Written as DNA, the CDR3 is TGCGCCAGCAGCAGGGACGGTACCGAAGAAGCTTTCTTT.

J is TRBJ1-5 and V is TRBV30, with unresolved D. CDR3 length equals 12 residues. V gave up 1 base and J gave up 5 bases, with 6 bases separating them. The germline gives CDR1 GTSNPN, CDR2 SVGIG (reference sequence). The CDR3 sequence is CAWSGQYQPQHF. The CDR3 nucleotides are TGTGCCTGGAGTGGCCAGTATCAGCCCCAGCATTTT.

This chain links TRBV19 with TRBJ1-1; D gene ambiguous. The CDR3 extends over 15 amino acids. With 6 bases removed from V and 3 bases from J, the gap between germline ends came to 17 bases. Germline CDR1 is LNHDA and CDR2 is SQIVND (reference sequence). The CDR3 DNA is TGTGCCAGTAGCCCGCCGACGGGGAGGCACACTGAAGCTTTCTTT. As protein: CASSPPTGRHTEAFF.

The gene calls are TRBV5-8 and TRBJ1-1; D gene unclear. In germline, CDR1 is SGHTS, CDR2 YDEGEE. V lost 4 bases, J lost 6 bases, and 16 bases lay in between. The CDR3 runs 14 residues. The CDR3 region has the DNA TGTGCCAGCAGCCCAGGTGGGATATGGTCTGAAGCTTTCTTT. It specifies CASSPGGIWSEAFF.

The CDR3 sequence: CASSLGGQLGDTQYF. The CDR3 coding sequence is TGTGCCAGCAGTTTGGGTGGACAGCTCGGAGATACGCAGTATTTT. The gene calls are TRBV28 and TRBJ2-3; tentative D call: TRBD1 (6 bases). Trimming took 3 bases from V and 5 from J, leaving 15 bases between them. The germline V gene has CDR1 MDHEN and CDR2 SYDVKM. This CDR3 spans 15 amino acids. The full variable domain, rest sourced from reference TRBV28 and TRBJ2-3, is DVKVTQSSRYLVKRTGEKVFLECVQDMDHENMFWYRQDPGLGLRLIYFSYDVKMKEKGDIPEGYSVSREKKERFSLILESASTNQTSMYLCASSLGGQLGDTQYFGPGTRLTVL.

V usage is TRBV2 and J usage is TRBJ1-2, with a possible D match to TRBD1 (6 bases). Per germline, CDR1 SNHLY and CDR2 FYNNEI. The CDR3 is made up of 13 amino acids. V lost 7 bases, J lost 4 bases, and 13 bases lay in between. The CDR3 sequence is CASKFQGSYGYTF. In nucleotides, the CDR3 is TGTGCCAGCAAGTTTCAGGGGAGCTATGGCTACACCTTC.

V is TRBV2 and J is TRBJ2-5; tentatively, D is TRBD2 (7 bases). The germline V and J ends were trimmed by 5 bases and 5 bases, with 21 bases remaining between them. CDR1 and CDR2 (germline): SNHLY, FYNNEI. The CDR3 is made up of 16 amino acids. For the CDR3, the DNA is TGTGCCAGCAGTCATTCCCAAGGGGGGGCCTTTGAGACCCAGTACTTC. Encoded protein: CASSHSQGGAFETQYF.

The V and J genes are TRBV30 and TRBJ2-5; D is possibly TRBD2 (5 bases). CDR1 is GTSNPN, CDR2 SVGIG, per germline (reference sequence). V lost 4 bases to trimming and J lost 2 bases, with 14 bases between them. There are 14 residues in the CDR3. In nucleotides, the CDR3 is TGTGCCTGGACCTTAGGCCGGAGGCAAGAGACCCAGTACTTC. As protein: CAWTLGRRQETQYF. Looking up the rest from reference TRBV30 and TRBJ2-5 gives the full variable domain: SQTIHQWPATLVQPVGSPLSLECTVEGTSNPNLYWYRQAAGRGLQLLFYSVGIGQISSEVPQNLSASRPQDRQFILSSKKLLLSDSGFYLCAWTLGRRQETQYFGPGTRLLVL.

The rearrangement joins TRBV19 to TRBJ2-4; 8 bases align to TRBD2. With 6 bases clipped from V and 6 bases from J, the junction kept 7 bases outside the gene matches. Germline-derived CDR1 and CDR2 are LNHDA and SQIVND (reference sequence). This CDR3 spans 14 amino acids. Written as DNA, the CDR3 is TGTGCCAGTAGCCCCGGGGGGGCCTCAAACATTCAGTACTTC. This encodes CASSPGGASNIQYF.

The chain carries TRBV30 and TRBJ2-3; 7 bases are a match to TRBD1. The CDR3 has 13 residues. CDR1 is GTSNPN and CDR2 is SVGIG in the germline V gene (reference sequence). V gave up 3 bases and J gave up 4 bases; unmatched junction bases: 4. CDR3 sequence: CAWRRQGPDTQYF. CDR3 nucleotide sequence: TGTGCCTGGAGGCGACAGGGCCCAGATACGCAGTATTTT. Full variable domain (remainder filled in from reference TRBV30 and TRBJ2-3): SQTIHQWPATLVQPVGSPLSLECTVEGTSNPNLYWYRQAAGRGLQLLFYSVGIGQISSEVPQNLSASRPQDRQFILSSKKLLLSDSGFYLCAWRRQGPDTQYFGPGTRLTVL.

The J gene is TRBJ1-4, the V gene TRBV28; no firm D call. CDR3 length: 14 amino acids. The germline V gene has CDR1 MDHEN and CDR2 SYDVKM. With 3 bases removed from V and 5 bases from J, the gap between germline ends came to 10 bases. The CDR3 is CASSFPLENEKLFF. The CDR3 coding sequence is TGTGCCAGCAGTTTCCCACTGGAGAATGAAAAACTGTTTTTT.

J is TRBJ2-7 and V is TRBV6-5, with TRBD1 matching 7 bases. CDR1 and CDR2 (germline): MNHEY, SVGAGI. Unmatched junction bases numbered 4, after V lost 2 bases and J lost 3 bases. The CDR3 is made up of 14 amino acids. The CDR3 loop is CASSYGTESYEQYF. The DNA of the CDR3 is TGTGCCAGCAGTTACGGGACAGAGAGCTACGAGCAGTACTTC.

The chain combines TRBV18 with TRBJ1-1, with unresolved D. The CDR3 runs to 14 residues. Per the germline V gene, CDR1 is KGHSH and CDR2 is LQKENI. The V end was cut by 1 base, the J end by 1 base, with 7 bases between. Here the CDR3 DNA reads TGTGCCAGCTCACCACAGTTTGGGAACACTGAAGCTTTCTTT. Protein sequence: CASSPQFGNTEAFF.

The V and J genes are TRBV2 and TRBJ1-5, with D hard to call. V dropped 0 bases and J dropped 6 bases, with 9 bases sitting between them. CDR3 length equals 14 residues. Germline V gene lookup returns CDR1 SNHLY and CDR2 FYNNEI. CDR3 sequence (DNA): TGTGCCAGCAGTGAAGCCTCCATAGCTCAGCCCCAGCATTTT. It encodes CASSEASIAQPQHF.

This clone was detected only once. The V and J genes are TRBV5-5 and TRBJ2-5; TRBD2 agrees at 8 bases. The CDR3 runs 14 residues. V dropped 1 base and J dropped 1; count of bases not matched to a gene: 0. Germline lookup yields CDR1 SGHKS and CDR2 YYEKEE (reference sequence). As DNA, the CDR3 is TGTGCCAGCAGCTTGACTAGCGGCCAAGAGACCCAGTACTTC. It encodes CASSLTSGQETQYF.

The V gene is TRBV6-5, the J gene TRBJ1-6, with D unclear. CDR1 MNHEY and CDR2 SVGAGI come from the germline V gene. V lost 4 bases and J lost 2, with 12 bases in between. The CDR3 runs to 16 residues. CDR3 DNA: TGTGCCAGCAGTTCAGGACCCTGGCCCTATAATTCACCCCTCCACTTT. Translating it yields CASSSGPWPYNSPLHF.